This T cell receptor (beta chain) derives from a study of blood T cells in healthy people across ages. Germline V gives CDR1 DFQATT, CDR2 SNEGSKA (reference sequence). The CDR3 consists of 14 residues. The V and J ends lost 7 bases and 7 bases respectively, with 23 bases between them. PCR was performed a second time for roughly 7 to 12 cycles using a sample-barcoded 5' primer and a J-beta primer mix. Using its own MiXCR run on the 5' RACE reads, TCRdb lists one record per CDR3 protein. The sample yields about 640,000 distinct CDR3 sequences, roughly 30% seen once. This clonotype was seen at least ten times.

The chain links TRBV20-1 to TRBJ2-7; maybe TRBD2 (6 bases). This sequence was found in a woman of 80 years or more in good health. The specimen sequenced was blood. CDR3 region: CSGRGRGQSGEQYF. Here the CDR3 DNA reads TGCAGTGGGAGAGGGCGGGGCCAATCCGGGGAGCAGTACTTC.